The rows below give T cell receptor beta chains drawn from one sample of a study of blood T cell repertoires in COVID-19. Clones were sequenced by immunoSEQ multiplex PCR, and TCRdb holds only the in-frame ones, with some missing. The repertoire holds approximately 300,000 clones, 90% seen once, with 1% in the top ten. Input material: peripheral blood. The receptors come from a woman aged 40-49 years with COVID-19, enrolled during active disease. CDR3s include the opening cysteine and the closing phenylalanine or tryptophan. The D gene is left open where the match is weak. Only some rows state a clone size, as once, few, many or a class for expanded clones.

v_call	d_call	clone_size	j_call	cdr3_aa	cdr3_nt
TRBV28	TRBD2	NA	TRBJ2-7	CASSRPGLGVYEQYF	TGTGCCAGCAGCAGGCCGGGACTAGGGGTCTACGAGCAGTACTTC
TRBV6-2/TRBV6-3	NA	NA	TRBJ2-1	CASSQDSYNEQFF	TGTGCCAGCAGCCAAGACAGTTACAATGAGCAGTTCTTC
TRBV19	NA	NA	TRBJ2-1	CASSIESASYNEQFF	TGTGCCAGTAGTATAGAGAGTGCCTCCTACAATGAGCAGTTCTTC
TRBV3-1/TRBV3-2	NA	NA	TRBJ2-1	CASSLTQGIGQFF	TGTGCCAGCAGCCTGACCCAGGGAATTGGGCAGTTCTTC
TRBV7-2	NA	NA	TRBJ2-2	CASSLLNTGELFF	TGTGCCAGCAGCTTATTAAACACCGGGGAGCTGTTTTTT
TRBV9	TRBD1	NA	TRBJ1-4	CASSVSEDRAREKLFF	TGTGCCAGCAGCGTGAGCGAGGACAGGGCCAGGGAAAAACTGTTTTTT
TRBV19	NA	NA	TRBJ1-5	CASRTANTLPSNQPQHF	TGTGCCAGTAGGACAGCCAACACGCTACCTAGCAATCAGCCCCAGCATTTT
TRBV9	TRBD1	NA	TRBJ2-2	CASSVQGQNYGGELFF	TGTGCCAGCAGCGTCCAGGGACAGAACTATGGCGGGGAGCTGTTTTTT
TRBV7-9	NA	NA	TRBJ1-2	CASSSLTVLSGYTF	TGTGCCAGCAGCTCTCTGACAGTGTTGTCGGGCTACACCTTC
TRBV12-3/TRBV12-4	NA	NA	TRBJ1-1	CASTIDRLTEAFF	TGTGCCAGCACCATCGACAGGCTCACTGAAGCTTTCTTT
TRBV7-3	NA	few	TRBJ1-6	CASSLLALGGNSPLHF	TGTGCCAGCAGCTTACTGGCCCTGGGGGGTAATTCACCCCTCCACTTT
TRBV29-1	NA	NA	TRBJ1-1	CSVGGGTEAFF	TGCAGCGTTGGAGGGGGCACTGAAGCTTTCTTT
TRBV7-7	TRBD2	once	TRBJ2-5	CASSLGTSGSSIETQYF	TGTGCTAGCAGCTTAGGGACTAGCGGGAGTAGCATTGAGACCCAGTACTTC
TRBV27	TRBD1	NA	TRBJ2-2	CASRRGRTGELFF	TGTGCCAGCAGGAGGGGGCGAACCGGGGAGCTGTTTTTT
TRBV27	NA	once	TRBJ1-2	CASSLSRQGNYGYTF	TGTGCCAGCAGTTTATCGAGGCAGGGGAACTATGGCTACACCTTC
TRBV20-1	NA	NA	TRBJ2-3	CSASYMDTQYF	TGCAGTGCTAGTTATATGGATACGCAGTATTTT
TRBV4-3	NA	NA	TRBJ1-2	CASSQDVAGPYYGYTF	TGCGCCAGCAGCCAAGATGTGGCAGGGCCTTACTATGGCTACACCTTC
TRBV11-3	TRBD2	NA	TRBJ2-3	CASSVGPLGVAGDEDTQYF	TGTGCCAGCAGCGTGGGGCCTTTGGGGGTAGCGGGAGATGAAGATACGCAGTATTTT
TRBV3-1/TRBV3-2	TRBD1	NA	TRBJ1-3	CASSPRDRGNTIYF	TGTGCCAGCAGCCCGAGGGACAGGGGAAACACCATATATTTT
TRBV3-1/TRBV3-2	NA	NA	TRBJ1-2	CASSQELPGGYTF	TGTGCCAGCAGCCAAGAACTGCCAGGCGGCTACACCTTC
TRBV27	NA	NA	TRBJ1-4	CASSPDRGIGKLFF	TGTGCCAGCAGTCCCGACCGGGGTATCGGAAAACTGTTTTTT
TRBV29-1	TRBD1	NA	TRBJ1-5	CSVRTGGPGQPQHF	TGCAGCGTTCGGACAGGGGGGCCCGGTCAGCCCCAGCATTTT
TRBV19	NA	NA	TRBJ1-5	CASSLNRRGVRTRNQPQHF	TGTGCCAGTAGTTTGAACCGACGGGGGGTTCGTACCCGTAATCAGCCCCAGCATTTT
TRBV18	TRBD1	NA	TRBJ2-7	CASSRGQGNNEQYF	TGTGCCAGCTCACGGGGACAGGGTAATAACGAGCAGTACTTC
TRBV7-6	NA	NA	TRBJ2-5	CASRRTAQETQYF	TGTGCCAGCAGGCGGACAGCCCAAGAGACCCAGTACTTC
TRBV19	TRBD2	once	TRBJ2-1	CASSIDLAGAGEQFF	TGTGCCAGTAGTATAGATTTAGCGGGAGCCGGTGAGCAGTTCTTC
TRBV12-3/TRBV12-4	NA	NA	TRBJ1-3	CASTSSGNTIYF	TGTGCCAGCACTTCTTCTGGAAACACCATATATTTT
TRBV7-8	NA	NA	TRBJ2-6	CASSSQGLDFSGANVLTF	TGTGCCAGCAGCTCCCAGGGGTTGGATTTCTCTGGGGCCAACGTCCTGACTTTC
TRBV9	NA	NA	TRBJ2-6	CASSVQTQGSGANVLTF	TGTGCCAGCAGCGTCCAAACCCAGGGCTCTGGGGCCAACGTCCTGACTTTC
TRBV5-1	NA	NA	TRBJ1-1	CASSPAGPMNTEAFF	TGCGCCAGCAGCCCGGCGGGGCCAATGAACACTGAAGCTTTCTTT
TRBV4-1	TRBD1	NA	TRBJ2-2	CASSQPRDRGTGELFF	TGCGCCAGCAGCCAACCACGGGACAGAGGAACCGGGGAGCTGTTTTTT
TRBV7-2	TRBD1	NA	TRBJ1-1	CASSLDRGRTEAFF	TGTGCCAGCAGCTTAGACAGGGGGCGAACTGAAGCTTTCTTT
TRBV28	TRBD1	NA	TRBJ1-2	CASSSPTGYGYTF	TGTGCCAGCAGTTCCCCGACAGGGTACGGCTACACCTTC
TRBV11-1	NA	NA	TRBJ1-6	CASSSDFNSPLHF	TGTGCCAGCAGCTCAGATTTTAATTCACCCCTCCACTTT
TRBV5-6	NA	NA	TRBJ1-4	CASSLGAATNEKLFF	TGTGCCAGCAGCTTGGGGGCAGCAACTAATGAAAAACTGTTTTTT